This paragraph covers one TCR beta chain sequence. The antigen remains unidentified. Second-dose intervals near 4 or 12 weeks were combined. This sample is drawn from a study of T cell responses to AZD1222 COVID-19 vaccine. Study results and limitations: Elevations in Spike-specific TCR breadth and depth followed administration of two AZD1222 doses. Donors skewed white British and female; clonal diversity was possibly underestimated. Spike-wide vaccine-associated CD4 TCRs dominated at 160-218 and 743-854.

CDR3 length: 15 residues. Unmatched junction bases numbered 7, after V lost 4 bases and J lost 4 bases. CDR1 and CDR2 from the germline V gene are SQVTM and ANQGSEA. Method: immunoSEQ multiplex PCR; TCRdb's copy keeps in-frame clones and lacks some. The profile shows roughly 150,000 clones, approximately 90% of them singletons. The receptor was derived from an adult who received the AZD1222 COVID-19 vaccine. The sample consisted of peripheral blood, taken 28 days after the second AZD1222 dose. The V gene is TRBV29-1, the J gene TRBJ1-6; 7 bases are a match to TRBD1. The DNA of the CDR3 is TGCAGCGTTGCGGAAGGGGGCGGTTATAATTCACCCCTCCACTTT. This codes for CSVAEGGGYNSPLHF. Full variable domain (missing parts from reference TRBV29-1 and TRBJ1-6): SAVISQKPSRDICQRGTSLTIQCQVDSQVTMMFWYRQQPGQSLTLIATANQGSEATYESGFVIDKFPISRPNLTFSTLTVSNMSPEDSSIYLCSVAEGGGYNSPLHFGNGTRLTVT.